Below, 18 T cell receptor beta chains from the same sample are listed, as sequenced in a study of blood T cell repertoires in COVID-19. Some clones are missing from TCRdb's copy, which holds only in-frame ones; the method was immunoSEQ multiplex PCR. The sample has about 200,000 clones, around 83% seen once. What was sequenced was peripheral blood. These receptor sequences come from a woman aged 80 or older with acute or convalescent COVID-19.

V is TRBV5-1 and J is TRBJ2-5, with D possibly matching TRBD1 (6 bases). Germline loops: CDR1 SGHRS, CDR2 YFSETQ. Trimming took off 6 bases at V and 5 bases at J, with 17 bases between the two ends. This CDR3 has 14 residues. CDR3 residues: CASNEQGMGETQYF. Written as DNA, the CDR3 is TGCGCCAGCAACGAGCAGGGGATGGGCGAGACCCAGTACTTC.

The rearrangement joins TRBV4-3 to TRBJ1-1, with 7 bases aligning to TRBD1. This CDR3 has 15 residues. Trimming took 1 base from V and 1 from J; bases not matched to a gene: 3. CDR1 and CDR2 (germline): LGHNA, YSLEER. The CDR3 DNA reads as TGCGCCAGCAGCCAAGTAGGGACAGCGAACACTGAAGCTTTCTTT. Its translation: CASSQVGTANTEAFF.

This clone was found once. The chain has TRBV7-6 and TRBJ1-6; TRBD1 might be the D (6 bases). Trimming removed 5 bases at V and 10 bases at J, with 18 bases between. The germline V gene has CDR1 SGHVS and CDR2 FNYEAQ. CDR3 length: 15 residues. The CDR3 here is CASSKLGSQGSPLHF. The DNA for the CDR3 is TGTGCCAGCAGCAAACTAGGGTCGCAGGGGTCACCCCTCCACTTT.

The chain joins TRBV24-1 to TRBJ2-1; 9 nucleotides match TRBD1. With 3 bases clipped from V and 4 bases from J, the junction kept 6 bases outside the gene matches. The germline gives CDR1 KGHDR, CDR2 SFDVKD. The CDR3 consists of 16 residues. The CDR3 is CATSDPGTGSYNEQFF. The CDR3 DNA reads TGTGCCACCAGTGATCCTGGGACAGGGTCTTACAATGAGCAGTTCTTC.

The chain combines TRBV7-9 with TRBJ2-5, with D tentatively TRBD2 (5 bases). The CDR3 runs 14 residues. Deletions cut 2 bases from V and 9 bases from J, with 16 bases between. Per the germline V gene, CDR1 is SEHNR and CDR2 is FQNEAQ (reference sequence). The chain's CDR3 is CASSLSPAKRAQYF. The CDR3, as DNA: TGTGCCAGCAGCTTATCCCCCGCCAAGAGGGCCCAGTACTTC. The full variable domain, in which reference TRBV7-9 and TRBJ2-5 provide the parts outside the CDR3, is DTGVSQNPRHKITKRGQNVTFRCDPISEHNRLYWYRQTLGQGPEFLTYFQNEAQLEKSRLLSDRFSAERPKGSFSTLEIQRTEQGDSAMYLCASSLSPAKRAQYFGPGTRLLVL.

The genes are TRBV3-1 (or the pseudogene TRBV3-2) and TRBJ2-1; maybe TRBD2 (6 bases). Germline loops: CDR1 LGHDT, CDR2 YNNKEL (reference sequence). The length of the CDR3 is 16 residues. Trimming removed 1 base at V and 15 bases at J, with 25 bases between. Here the CDR3 reads CASSQGFGGRSWSGFF. CDR3 bases: TGTGCCAGCAGCCAAGGATTCGGGGGACGCTCTTGGAGTGGGTTCTTC.

The chain uses TRBV5-1 and TRBJ2-2, with 8 bases aligning to TRBD2. V lost 1 base and J lost 0; bases outside the gene matches: 5. The CDR3 has 17 residues. The germline V gene encodes CDR1 SGHRS and CDR2 YFSETQ. The CDR3: CASSLLPGGTNTGELFF. The CDR3 DNA reads as TGCGCCAGCAGCTTGCTTCCGGGAGGGACGAACACCGGGGAGCTGTTTTTT.

CDR3 loop: CASSFATSGQSYEQYF. CDR3 in DNA: TGTGCCAGCAGCTTCGCTACTAGCGGGCAATCCTACGAGCAGTACTTC. The V call is TRBV7-2, the J call TRBJ2-7; 9 bases are a match to TRBD2. V shed 3 bases and J 1 base; nucleotides not matched to a gene: 7. CDR3 length: 16 amino acids. CDR1 and CDR2 from the germline V gene are SGHTA and FQGNSA.

In DNA form, the CDR3 reads TGTGCCAGCAGTTTAAACAGGCCCTCTGGGGCCAACGTCCTGACTTTC. Translated, it gives CASSLNRPSGANVLTF. The chain is built from TRBV27 and TRBJ2-6; D might be TRBD1 (5 bases). Trimming left V 2 bases short and J 0 bases short, with 8 bases between. The CDR3 has 16 residues. Germline lookup yields CDR1 MNHEY and CDR2 SMNVEV (reference sequence).

The V gene is TRBV23-1, the J gene TRBJ1-6; no firm D call. TRBV23-1 is reported as an ORF; its role is uncertain. V was shortened by 1 base and J by 12 bases, with 16 bases between the two germline ends. This CDR3 contains 15 residues. The CDR3 protein is CASSQYTDNGLPLHF. For the CDR3, the DNA is TGCGCCAGCAGTCAATACACTGACAATGGCCTACCCCTCCACTTT.

The rearrangement links TRBV14 to TRBJ2-1, with D possibly being TRBD2 (6 bases). The CDR3 is 15 residues long. The germline gives CDR1 SGHDN, CDR2 FVKESK. Trimming shortened V by 1 base and J by 3 bases, and 10 bases separated the two germline ends. The CDR3 DNA reads TGTGCCAGCAGCCAAGTACGGGAGTACTACAATGAGCAGTTCTTC. Translated: CASSQVREYYNEQFF.

This clone has only a few counts. This sequence joins TRBV30 and TRBJ1-1; no clear D. V dropped 1 base and J dropped 10 bases, with 13 bases sitting between them. The CDR3 is 12 amino acids. Per the germline V gene, CDR1 is GTSNPN and CDR2 is SVGIG (reference sequence). For the CDR3, the DNA is TGTGCCTGGAGTGCGCAGCGGTCCGGAGCTTTCTTT. This sequence encodes CAWSAQRSGAFF.

This chain uses TRBV7-9 with TRBJ2-7; 12 bases match TRBD2. The CDR3 totals 18 residues. Germline CDR1 and CDR2: SEHNR and FQNEAQ (reference sequence). The ends lost 3 bases at V and 3 bases at J; junction bases unmatched: 12. Written as DNA, the CDR3 is TGTGCCAGCAGCTTGGTTCGGCCCGGACTAGCGGGGATCTACGAGCAGTACTTC. It encodes CASSLVRPGLAGIYEQYF.

This chain uses TRBV3-1 (or the pseudogene TRBV3-2) with TRBJ2-7; D gene ambiguous. CDR3 length equals 12 residues. Trimming pared 2 bases from V and 3 bases from J, leaving 5 bases between. From germline, CDR1 is LGHDT and CDR2 YNNKEL (reference sequence). The CDR3 is CASSQSHYEQYF. The CDR3, as DNA: TGTGCCAGCAGCCAATCACACTACGAGCAGTACTTC.

This clone was recorded only once. This chain links TRBV6-5 with TRBJ1-3, with TRBD1 matching 7 bases. CDR3 length equals 12 residues. Germline values: CDR1 MNHEY, CDR2 SVGAGI. The V segment lost 10 bases and the J segment 4 bases; nucleotides outside the gene matches: 4. CDR3 loop: CATQGSGNTIYF. CDR3 nucleotide sequence: TGTGCCACACAGGGGAGCGGAAACACCATATATTTT.

This chain links TRBV10-3 with TRBJ1-1, with 8 bases matching TRBD1. This CDR3 is 15 amino acids long. The trim removed 0 bases at V and 7 bases at J, leaving 7 bases unmatched. Germline values: CDR1 ENHRY, CDR2 SYGVKD. In DNA form, the CDR3 reads TGTGCCATCAGTGAGTCAGGACAGGGTGGTGGTGAAGCTTTCTTT. Translation: CAISESGQGGGEAFF.

J is TRBJ2-7 and V is TRBV25-1, with no clear D. The CDR3 is 14 amino acids. The germline V gene has CDR1 MGHDK and CDR2 SYGVNS. The ends were cut back, 3 bases at V and 4 bases at J, with 13 bases in the middle. The DNA for the CDR3 is TGTGCCAGCAGTGAGCACGGGTCTGAGTACGAGCAGTACTTC. Protein product: CASSEHGSEYEQYF.

The V and J genes are TRBV9 and TRBJ2-1; 8 positions match TRBD2. From germline, CDR1 is SGDLS and CDR2 YYNGEE. CDR3 length: 16 residues. J was trimmed by 7 bases and V by 0 bases; bases with no gene match: 9. The CDR3 sequence: CASSVAPAGAENEQFF. The CDR3 DNA reads TGTGCCAGCAGCGTAGCTCCAGCGGGAGCCGAAAATGAGCAGTTCTTC.